This entry lists 14 T cell receptor beta chains sequenced from one sample in a study of T cell changes during pregnancy in multiple sclerosis. Using immunoSEQ multiplex PCR, the repertoire was profiled, and TCRdb retains in-frame clones only, with some absent. Seen here are tens of thousands of clones, 85% to 95% observed once, and the top ten hold roughly 3.9%. The sample here was CD8+ T cells from peripheral blood mononuclear cells, taken after pregnancy. Every receptor here comes from a female donor with multiple sclerosis, enrolled in a pregnancy study.

The chain is built from TRBV2 and TRBJ2-3; D is perhaps TRBD2 (7 bases). CDR1 and CDR2 (germline): SNHLY, FYNNEI. This CDR3 comprises 15 residues. V was trimmed by 7 bases and J by 1 base, leaving 15 bases between them. The CDR3 bases are TGTGCCAGCACACCGAAGGGGGGGCGCACAGATACGCAGTATTTT. Its protein is CASTPKGGRTDTQYF.

The chain couples TRBV7-9 to TRBJ2-5; 9 bases are a match to TRBD2. Unmatched junction bases numbered 2, after V lost 3 bases and J lost 3 bases. Germline V CDR1 and CDR2: SEHNR, FQNEAQ (reference sequence). The CDR3 contains 14 residues. The DNA of the CDR3 is TGTGCCAGCAGCTTTTCTAGCGGGGAAGAGACCCAGTACTTC. It translates to CASSFSSGEETQYF.

The V gene is TRBV28, the J gene TRBJ2-7; tentative D call: TRBD2 (5 bases). V lost 6 bases to trimming and J lost 7 bases, with 19 bases between them. This CDR3 contains 14 residues. Germline assignment: CDR1 MDHEN and CDR2 SYDVKM. In nucleotides, the CDR3 is TGTGCCAGCAGGCAACTAGGGTCGGGTTTTGAGCAGTACTTC. Translating it yields CASRQLGSGFEQYF. Variable domain in full (rest from reference TRBV28 and TRBJ2-7): DVKVTQSSRYLVKRTGEKVFLECVQDMDHENMFWYRQDPGLGLRLIYFSYDVKMKEKGDIPEGYSVSREKKERFSLILESASTNQTSMYLCASRQLGSGFEQYFGPGTRLTVT.

V usage is TRBV29-1 and J usage is TRBJ2-7; TRBD2 might be the D (7 bases). The CDR3 sequence is 13 residues long. V lost 5 bases and J lost 0, with 11 bases in between. Germline V lookup: CDR1 SQVTM, CDR2 ANQGSEA. CDR3 nucleotide sequence: TGCAGCGTTCGGGGGGCAAGCTCCTACGAGCAGTACTTC. Its translation: CSVRGASSYEQYF.

The chain has TRBV28 and TRBJ1-3; tentative D call: TRBD1 (6 bases). With 2 bases removed from V and 4 bases from J, the gap between germline ends came to 21 bases. The CDR3 spans 18 residues. Germline V lookup: CDR1 MDHEN, CDR2 SYDVKM. The CDR3 nucleotides are TGTGCCAGCAGTTTAAAGTTGCGGACAGCCGGGGAGGGAAACACCATATATTTT. Protein: CASSLKLRTAGEGNTIYF.

The chain has TRBV18 and TRBJ2-7; D uncertain. Per germline, CDR1 KGHSH and CDR2 LQKENI. This CDR3 is 14 amino acids long. The ends were cut back, 0 bases at V and 3 bases at J, with 9 bases in the middle. The CDR3 DNA is TGTGCCAGCTCACCACCCGCCCTAGACTACGAGCAGTACTTC. Protein sequence: CASSPPALDYEQYF.

The rearrangement links TRBV19 to TRBJ2-7, with D perhaps TRBD1 (6 bases). This CDR3 is 14 amino acids long. The germline CDR1 and CDR2 sequences are LNHDA and SQIVND (reference sequence). Trimming removed 2 bases at V and 2 bases at J, with 10 bases between. The CDR3 region has the DNA TGTGCCAGTAGTATATCACAGGGTACCTACGAGCAGTACTTC. This translates into CASSISQGTYEQYF.

V gene TRBV27 combines with J gene TRBJ2-5; D call uncertain. The CDR3 extends over 13 amino acids. Germline V gives CDR1 MNHEY, CDR2 SMNVEV (reference sequence). V was cut by 5 bases and J by 5 bases, with 12 bases left in between. The DNA of the CDR3 is TGTGCCAGCAGTCAGATCGGAGAGGAGACCCAGTACTTC. It codes for CASSQIGEETQYF.

The rearrangement uses TRBV6-5 and TRBJ1-1, with a weak D call TRBD1 (5 bases). CDR3 length equals 15 residues. Per germline, CDR1 MNHEY and CDR2 SVGAGI. The V gene lost 0 bases and the J gene lost 5 bases, with 13 bases spanning the gap. CDR3 sequence (DNA): TGTGCCAGCAGTTACTCGACGGGGGTTGAGACTGAAGCTTTCTTT. This encodes CASSYSTGVETEAFF.

This chain links TRBV29-1 with TRBJ2-7, with 7 positions matching TRBD2. This CDR3 is built from 11 residues. Germline V gene data show CDR1 as SQVTM and CDR2 as ANQGSEA. The J segment lost 5 bases and the V segment lost 5 bases, leaving 3 bases of the junction unmatched. The CDR3 reads CSVTSVHEQYF. The CDR3 bases are TGCAGCGTTACTAGCGTCCACGAGCAGTACTTC.

The gene calls are TRBV7-9 and TRBJ2-1; D remains ambiguous. Germline V gives CDR1 SEHNR, CDR2 FQNEAQ (reference sequence). Trimming removed 1 base at V and 8 bases at J, with 9 bases between. This CDR3 is 13 amino acids long. The CDR3 sequence: CASSLGTRDEQFF. The DNA for the CDR3 is TGTGCCAGCAGCTTAGGAACCCGAGATGAGCAGTTCTTC.

The rearrangement links TRBV5-1 to TRBJ2-3; weak D call: TRBD1 (6 bases). Germline loops: CDR1 SGHRS, CDR2 YFSETQ. Trimming pared 3 bases from V and 6 bases from J, leaving 14 bases between. The CDR3 length is 14 residues. The CDR3 region is CASSWGQEADTQYF. The CDR3 DNA reads TGCGCCAGCAGCTGGGGGCAGGAGGCGGATACGCAGTATTTT.

This clone was seen more than once but under ten times. J is TRBJ1-1 and V is TRBV12-5; 8 bases fit TRBD1. This CDR3 comprises 16 residues. The germline gives CDR1 LGHNT, CDR2 FRNRAP. The V segment lost 9 bases and the J segment 1 base; nucleotides outside the gene matches: 13. The CDR3 sequence: CASAKDRVYENTEAFF. The CDR3, as DNA: TGTGCTAGCGCGAAGGACAGGGTTTACGAGAACACTGAAGCTTTCTTT.

This chain connects TRBV11-2 to TRBJ2-2; TRBD1 might be the D (6 bases). The CDR3 is made up of 15 amino acids. With 4 bases removed from V and 4 bases from J, the gap between germline ends came to 13 bases. CDR1 and CDR2 from the germline V gene are SGHAT and FQNNGV. The CDR3 sequence is CASSSRTVSTGELFF. CDR3 DNA sequence: TGTGCCAGCAGCTCCAGGACAGTATCCACCGGGGAGCTGTTTTTT.